This TCR beta chain appears in the sequencing data of a study of cytomegalovirus exposure and HLA in healthy donors. Both 60 Vbeta primers and 13 Jbeta primers went into the PCR. Some clones are missing from TCRdb's copy, which holds only in-frame ones; the method was immunoSEQ multiplex PCR. Seen here are about 120,000 clones, 80% observed once, and the top ten hold roughly 9.6%. This CDR3 has 14 residues. Germline lookup yields CDR1 MNHEY and CDR2 SVGAGI. With 2 bases removed from V and 4 bases from J, the gap between germline ends came to 9 bases. The rearrangement links TRBV6-5 to TRBJ1-3; no reliable D call. The clonotype was recovered from a man younger than 40 in good health and CMV-seropositive. Sequencing was carried out using PBMCs. The DNA for the CDR3 is TGTGCCAGCAGTTACGCCCCGGGAGGAAACACCATATATTTT. Translated: CASSYAPGGNTIYF.